This T cell receptor beta chain was captured by sequencing in a study of cytomegalovirus exposure and HLA in healthy donors. Researchers ran the PCR with 60 Vbeta and 13 Jbeta primers. TCRdb's copy holds only in-frame clones and misses some; the assay was immunoSEQ multiplex PCR. The profile shows under 200,000 clones, 86% of them singletons. The source material was PBMCs. This clonotype was obtained from a woman aged 25 to 39 in good health and CMV-seronegative.

The CDR3 DNA is TGTGCCAGCTCACAGGAGGGGAACTATGGCTACACCTTC. Amino acid sequence: CASSQEGNYGYTF. The V and J genes are TRBV18 and TRBJ1-2; weak D call: TRBD1 (5 bases). The germline V gene encodes CDR1 KGHSH and CDR2 LQKENI. The CDR3 runs 13 residues. V lost 4 bases, J lost 2 bases, and 8 bases lay in between.